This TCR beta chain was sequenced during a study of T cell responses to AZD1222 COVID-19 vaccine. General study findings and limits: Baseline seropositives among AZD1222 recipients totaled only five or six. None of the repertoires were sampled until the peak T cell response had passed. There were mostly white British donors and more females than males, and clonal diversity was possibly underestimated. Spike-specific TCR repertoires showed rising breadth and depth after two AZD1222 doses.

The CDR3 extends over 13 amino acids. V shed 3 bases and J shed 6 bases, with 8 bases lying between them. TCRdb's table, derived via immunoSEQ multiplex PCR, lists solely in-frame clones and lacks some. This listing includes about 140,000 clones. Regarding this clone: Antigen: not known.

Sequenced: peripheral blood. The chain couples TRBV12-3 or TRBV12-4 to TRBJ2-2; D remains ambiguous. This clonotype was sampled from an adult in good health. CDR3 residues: CASSFRRSGELFF. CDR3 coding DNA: TGTGCCAGCAGTTTTCGTAGGTCCGGGGAGCTGTTTTTT.